This is a list of T cell receptor beta chains from one sample in a study of shared clonotypes between healthy human individuals. Libraries were prepared by immunoSEQ multiplex PCR; TCRdb keeps only in-frame clonotypes and omits some of them. The sample has approximately 2.1 million clones, more than 85% seen once. The sample comprised naive CD4+ T cells from PBMCs. Receptors were obtained from a man between 18 and 29 years old in good health. Some clones in this sample may be carry-over from other donors' samples. Each CDR3 is given with its conserved first and last residue. D genes are given only for firm matches. Not every row has a clone size; where given, it reads once, few, many or a size class.

size	V	J	D	DNA	CDR3
NA	TRBV7-9	TRBJ2-5	NA	TGTGCCAGCAGCCAGCAGGGTGGGCAAGAGACCCAGTACTTC	CASSQQGGQETQYF
NA	TRBV6-1	TRBJ2-4	NA	TGTGCCAGCAGTGAAGCCGGACGAGCCAAAAACATTCAGTACTTC	CASSEAGRAKNIQYF
NA	TRBV7-4	TRBJ1-6	TRBD1	TGTGCCAGCAGCTTAGCGAAGGGGGACAGGGATAATTCACCCCTCCACTTT	CASSLAKGDRDNSPLHF
once	TRBV9	TRBJ1-2	TRBD1	TGTGCCAGCAGCGTAGGATTAGACAGGGTCTATGGCTACACCTTC	CASSVGLDRVYGYTF
NA	TRBV28	TRBJ1-1	NA	TGTGCCAGCAGTTCCCCCCTTAATCTCCATCGCCCTTTCTTT	CASSSPLNLHRPFF
NA	TRBV6-4	TRBJ2-1	NA	TGTGCCAGCAGGAAGACAGCCCGCACTAACAATGAGCAGTTCTTC	CASRKTARTNNEQFF
NA	TRBV18	TRBJ2-1	TRBD1	TGTGCCAGCTCAACACAGGGGGTTGCGCACAATGAGCAGTTCTTC	CASSTQGVAHNEQFF
NA	TRBV7-2	TRBJ2-3	NA	TGTGCCAGCAGCATCCAGCGGAGCAGCACAGATACGCAGTATTTT	CASSIQRSSTDTQYF
NA	TRBV19	TRBJ1-5	NA	TGTGCCAGTAGGTCAGGGAATCAGCCCCAGCATTTT	CASRSGNQPQHF
NA	TRBV9	TRBJ2-1	TRBD2	TGTGCCAGCAGCGTAGTTCCCAGCGGGGGCAATGAGCAGTTCTTC	CASSVVPSGGNEQFF
NA	TRBV7-8	TRBJ1-5	NA	TGTGCCAGCAGCCCCGACGGCCCCAGGACAGAAACCAGCAATCAGCCCCAGCATTTT	CASSPDGPRTETSNQPQHF
NA	TRBV6-1	TRBJ2-7	NA	TGTGCCAGCAGTGATTTGACAGGCGTTACCTACGAGCAGTACTTC	CASSDLTGVTYEQYF
once	TRBV5-1	TRBJ2-1	NA	TGCGCCAGCAGACGCGACAGAGATGAGCAGTTCTTC	CASRRDRDEQFF
NA	TRBV5-1	TRBJ1-2	NA	TGCGCCAGCAGCTTGGAATTACCCAGACCTAACTATGGCTACACCTTC	CASSLELPRPNYGYTF
NA	TRBV18	TRBJ2-1	TRBD2	TGTGCCAGCTCACCGGGCCCCTCGGGGCTAGCGGGAGGCTTCAGGAATGAGCAGTTCTTC	CASSPGPSGLAGGFRNEQFF
NA	TRBV6-1	TRBJ1-2	TRBD1	TGTGCCAGCAGTCGAGAGGGGGCAGCTGGCTACACCTTC	CASSREGAAGYTF
NA	TRBV6-5	TRBJ2-6	NA	TGTGCCAGCAGTTATAGACCCTCTGGGGCCAACGTCCTGACTTTC	CASSYRPSGANVLTF
NA	TRBV9	TRBJ2-6	NA	TGTGCCAGCACCAGGGGTTCCGGGGCCAACGTCCTGACTTTC	CASTRGSGANVLTF
few	TRBV28	TRBJ1-1	NA	TGTGCCAGCAGTCAAGGACCGGTGAACACTGAAGCTTTCTTT	CASSQGPVNTEAFF
NA	TRBV7-9	TRBJ2-1	NA	TGTGCCAGCAGCCCGTATACAGGGAATGAGCAGTTCTTC	CASSPYTGNEQFF
NA	TRBV5-6	TRBJ1-2	NA	TGTGCCAGCAGCTTGTGGGCCTGGGGGCAGGGTCCCTTTGGCTACACCTTC	CASSLWAWGQGPFGYTF
NA	TRBV29-1	TRBJ2-1	TRBD1	TGCGGGACAGTCTACAATGAGCAGTTCTTC	CGTVYNEQFF
NA	TRBV5-1	TRBJ2-2	TRBD2	TGCGCCAGCAGCTCTCTAGCGGGCATAAACACCGGGGAGCTGTTTTTT	CASSSLAGINTGELFF
NA	TRBV11-3	TRBJ2-3	NA	TGTGCCAGCAGCTTAGGTACTACAGATACGCAGTATTTT	CASSLGTTDTQYF
NA	TRBV7-9	TRBJ1-4	NA	TGTGCCAGCAGCTCCTATTCCGGCCAAGAGGAAAAACTGTTTTTT	CASSSYSGQEEKLFF
once	TRBV29-1	TRBJ2-1	TRBD1	TGCAGCGTGGTCCGGGACAGGGGTTACAATGAGCAGTTCTTC	CSVVRDRGYNEQFF
NA	TRBV7-9	TRBJ2-3	TRBD1	TGTGCCACAACCCTCCGACGACTTCGACAGGGGGCAGATACGCAGTATTTT	CATTLRRLRQGADTQYF
NA	TRBV5-1	TRBJ1-5	NA	TGCGCCAGCATCCCACAGGGTCCCCACAATCAGCCCCAGCATTTT	CASIPQGPHNQPQHF
NA	TRBV9	TRBJ1-3	NA	TGTGCCAGCAGCGAGGGGGGCTCATACTCTGGAAACACCATATATTTT	CASSEGGSYSGNTIYF
once	TRBV27	TRBJ1-5	TRBD1	TGTGCCAGCAGTTTGACAGGGTTTGGTAATCAGCCCCAGCATTTT	CASSLTGFGNQPQHF
NA	TRBV28	TRBJ1-5	NA	TGTGCCAGCAGCTGGGACGATACAAGGAATCAGCCCCAGCATTTT	CASSWDDTRNQPQHF
NA	TRBV27	TRBJ2-1	TRBD2	TGTGCCAGCAGTTTTAAAACCGGGACTACCCTCTACAATGAGCAGTTCTTC	CASSFKTGTTLYNEQFF
NA	TRBV27	TRBJ2-3	TRBD2	TGTGCCAGCAGTGCACCCCCCTGGCTAGCGGGAGTGGCAGATACGCAGTATTTT	CASSAPPWLAGVADTQYF
few	TRBV11-3	TRBJ1-1	NA	TGTGCCAGCAGCTCTAAACGCCCCGCCGGACAGCAGACTGAAGCTTTCTTT	CASSSKRPAGQQTEAFF
NA	TRBV7-9	TRBJ1-4	NA	TGTGCCAGCAGGCCTGCGAGGAGAACTAATGAAAAACTGTTTTTT	CASRPARRTNEKLFF
NA	TRBV28	TRBJ2-5	NA	TGTGCCAGCAGTTTCCGCATACTCCAGATTGAGACCCAGTACTTC	CASSFRILQIETQYF